This T cell receptor (beta chain) emerged from a study of blood T cell repertoires in COVID-19 (dated by TCRdb to about 2020). For context, the study as a whole: Samples from collaborators originated in the United States, Italy and Spain and spanned both the acute and convalescent phases of COVID-19. The prospective study material was composed of cDNA or gDNA derived from T cells, B-cell-depleted T cells, or PBMCs. Deeply sampled blood TCRbeta repertoires from subjects exposed to, actively infected with, or recovered from COVID-19 were included in the dataset. The repertoires were released in a freely available public database intended as a resource for research on the immune response to SARS-CoV-2. Samples were obtained from the ongoing ImmuneRACE study (first 160 participants) and from about 1,300 subjects provided by 6 global collaborators. Nearly every sample came with metadata listing a de-identified subject ID, COVID-19 status, age in years and sex. Where HLA class I and class II types were available, the types were taken from metadata supplied by the sample provider, not from assay-based typing.

Unmatched junction bases come to 5, with V trimmed by 5 bases and J by 7 bases. CDR1 and CDR2 (SEHNR, FQNEAQ) derive from the germline V gene (reference sequence). There are 13 amino acids in the CDR3, from cysteine to phenylalanine inclusive. This entry keeps only the CDR3 DNA: 39 bases, framed from base 1. A note on this clone: It has no known antigen specificity. Nothing much larger sits one base from this clone, and base qualities are not available.

Enrolling through a virtual design, the prospective study's participants ranged in age from roughly 18 to 90 years and lived across 24 United States geographic areas. In the prospective study, participants were assigned to cohorts based on the clinical history participants reported in a screening survey and a study questionnaire. For ImmuneRACE Cohort 3, a participant was defined as recovered based on two consecutive negative NP/OP PCR tests, clearance by a healthcare professional, or resolution of symptoms. In the prospective study, mobile phlebotomists collected whole blood, serum and a nasopharyngeal or oropharyngeal swab from each participant. Over an approximately two-month period, participants in the prospective study had the option of providing additional blood draws and questionnaires. Before DNA extraction, blood samples from the prospective study were shipped at room temperature or frozen.

Overall results and qualifications from the work: The amount of clinical and demographic metadata varied by source and participant and was provided uncurated.

TCRbeta CDR3 regions were amplified from genomic DNA by means of the immunoSEQ Assay, a bias-controlled multiplex PCR. From the authors' description of their analysis: Nucleated cell counts per sample were estimated from amplification of reference gene primers within the assay. To quantify the absolute abundance of each unique TCRbeta CDR3 rearrangement, sequence reads were collapsed and filtered. For each sample, productive Simpson clonality was calculated as the square root of Simpson's diversity index across productive rearrangements. The immuneACCESS repertoire file appears here via TCRdb, limited to in-frame rearrangements. These files lack a portion of the clones; in checked studies, under half of the deficit traces to unresolved V genes, and the cause of the others is not known. V and J calls and clone size are given by that table; D and trimming were obtained from the DNA. For this sample there are 320,000 or so clones; more than 85% appear just once. The top ten clonotypes cover more than 0.9% of the sample.

The TCR sequence derives from a woman aged 25 to 39 who had recovered from COVID-19. The receptor chain draws on TRBV7-9 and TRBJ1-5; the central 7 bases match TRBD1. The material sequenced was PBMCs or T cells enriched from blood (not recorded which). The DNA is as follows: TGTGCCAGCAGCACACGACAGGGCCAGCCCCAGCATTTT. This codes for CASSTRQGQPQHF.